Below, 8 T cell receptor beta chains from the same sample are listed, as sequenced in a study of blood T cell repertoires in COVID-19. The method was immunoSEQ multiplex PCR; TCRdb's version includes in-frame clones alone and lacks a portion of them. The sample lists some 330,000 clones, 87% seen once, with around 1.9% in the top ten. The sequenced sample consisted of PBMCs or T cells enriched from blood (not recorded which). Receptors originate from a middle-aged man in a cohort exposed to, infected with or recovered from COVID-19 (not recorded which).

The chain carries TRBV4-2 and TRBJ1-3; TRBD1 agrees at 8 bases. The CDR3 totals 18 residues. The germline V gene has CDR1 LGHNA and CDR2 YNFKEQ. V was clipped by 1 base and J by 1 base; unmatched bases: 9. The CDR3 region is CASSQGFWTGYSGNTIYF. CDR3 nucleotides: TGTGCCAGCAGCCAAGGGTTTTGGACAGGGTATTCTGGAAACACCATATATTTT.

V gene TRBV27 combines with J gene TRBJ1-6, with unresolved D. Trimming shortened V by 8 bases and J by 10 bases, and 15 bases separated the two germline ends. Germline loops: CDR1 MNHEY, CDR2 SMNVEV (reference sequence). The CDR3 consists of 13 residues. As DNA, the CDR3 is TGTGCCAGCCAACGGGTTGGTGACTCACCCCTCCACTTT. Residues: CASQRVGDSPLHF.

This clone was counted a single time. J is TRBJ1-4 and V is TRBV12-5, with TRBD1 identical over 9 bases. The CDR3 loop spans 14 amino acids. With V trimmed by 1 base and J by 8 bases, 2 bases remained unmatched. Germline CDR1 is LGHNT and CDR2 is FRNRAP. The CDR3 bases are TGTGCTAGTGGTTTGGACAGGGGGCACGAAAAACTGTTTTTT. This gives the protein CASGLDRGHEKLFF.

V and J are TRBV7-6 and TRBJ1-3; D perhaps matches TRBD1 (6 bases). V was pared by 1 base and J by 0 bases, with 10 bases between. This CDR3 is built from 16 residues. Per germline, CDR1 SGHVS and CDR2 FNYEAQ. In DNA, the CDR3 is TGTGCCAGCAGCTTAGAGCCGACAGGCTCTGGAAACACCATATATTTT. The encoded protein is CASSLEPTGSGNTIYF.

The chain combines TRBV11-2 with TRBJ2-1; 8 positions agree with TRBD2. The trim removed 4 bases at V and 0 bases at J, leaving 11 bases unmatched. This CDR3 region has 18 residues. Germline lookup yields CDR1 SGHAT and CDR2 FQNNGV. For the CDR3, the DNA is TGTGCCAGCAGCTCGTTCGGGGCGGGAGGCCTCTCCTACAATGAGCAGTTCTTC. It is translated as CASSSFGAGGLSYNEQFF.

This clone showed up just a few times. The rearrangement joins TRBV5-6 to TRBJ1-2; 7 bases are shared with TRBD1. The V and J ends lost 4 bases and 1 base, in that order; junction bases with no gene match: 7. CDR1 and CDR2 (germline): SGHDT, YYEEEE. The CDR3 has 15 residues. CDR3 coding DNA: TGTGCCAGCAGCCGCGGGACAGTTCTTAACTATGGCTACACCTTC. Translating it yields CASSRGTVLNYGYTF.

V is TRBV9 and J is TRBJ2-2; D remains ambiguous. The CDR3 contains 14 residues. V was trimmed by 2 bases and J by 0 bases, leaving 5 bases between them. Germline V gene data show CDR1 as SGDLS and CDR2 as YYNGEE. The CDR3 loop reads CASSVLANTGELFF. The CDR3 DNA follows: TGTGCCAGCAGCGTTCTTGCGAACACCGGGGAGCTGTTTTTT.

Details on this clone: Other DNA sequences in the sample encode the same CDR3. V usage is TRBV19 and J usage is TRBJ1-1; a weak D match, TRBD1 (5 bases). Germline-derived CDR1 and CDR2 are LNHDA and SQIVND (reference sequence). The CDR3 has 12 amino acids. The V gene lost 9 bases and the J gene lost 1 base, with 9 bases spanning the gap. The CDR3 nucleotides read TGTGCCAGCTCCACAGGGAACACTGAAGCTTTCTTT. Its protein is CASSTGNTEAFF.